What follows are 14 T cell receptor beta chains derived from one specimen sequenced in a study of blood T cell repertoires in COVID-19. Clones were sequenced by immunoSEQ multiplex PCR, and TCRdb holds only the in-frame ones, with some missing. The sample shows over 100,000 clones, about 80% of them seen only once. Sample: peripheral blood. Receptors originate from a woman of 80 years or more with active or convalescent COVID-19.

CDR3 in DNA: TGCGCCAGCAGCCGGGACAGTCATCAGCCCCAGCATTTT. It translates to CASSRDSHQPQHF. The V gene is TRBV4-3, the J gene TRBJ1-5; 7 bases agree with TRBD1. V trimming: 4 bases; J trimming: 5 bases; junction bases outside the gene matches: 2. The germline V gene encodes CDR1 LGHNA and CDR2 YSLEER. The CDR3 has 13 amino acids.

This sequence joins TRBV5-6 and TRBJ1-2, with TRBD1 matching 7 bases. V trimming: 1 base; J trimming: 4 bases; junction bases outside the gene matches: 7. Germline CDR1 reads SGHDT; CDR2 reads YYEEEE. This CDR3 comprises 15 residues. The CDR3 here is CASSLSRGIFYGYTF. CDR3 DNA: TGTGCCAGCAGCTTGTCCAGGGGGATTTTCTATGGCTACACCTTC. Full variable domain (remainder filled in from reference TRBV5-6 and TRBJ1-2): DAGVTQSPTHLIKTRGQQVTLRCSPKSGHDTVSWYQQALGQGPQFIFQYYEEEERQRGNFPDRFSGHQFPNYSSELNVNALLLGDSALYLCASSLSRGIFYGYTFGSGTRLTVV.

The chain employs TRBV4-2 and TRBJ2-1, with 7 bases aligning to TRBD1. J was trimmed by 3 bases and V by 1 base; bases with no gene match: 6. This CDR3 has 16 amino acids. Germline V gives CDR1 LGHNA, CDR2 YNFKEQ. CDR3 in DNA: TGTGCCAGCAGCCAAGCTGACAGGGATTACTACAATGAGCAGTTCTTC. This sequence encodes CASSQADRDYYNEQFF.

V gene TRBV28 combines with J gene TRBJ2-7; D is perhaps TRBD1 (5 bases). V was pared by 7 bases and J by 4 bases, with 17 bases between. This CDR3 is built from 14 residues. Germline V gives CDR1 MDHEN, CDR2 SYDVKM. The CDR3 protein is CASTQPPRTYEQYF. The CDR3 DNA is TGTGCCAGCACCCAACCCCCCCGGACATACGAGCAGTACTTC.

This CDR3 is CASRSPGLLDTIYF. The CDR3 nucleotides are TGTGCCAGCAGGTCTCCGGGACTGTTGGACACCATATATTTT. V and J are TRBV28 and TRBJ1-3, with TRBD1 as a possible D gene (5 bases). Germline assignment: CDR1 MDHEN and CDR2 SYDVKM. The CDR3 is 14 amino acids. V lost 6 bases and J lost 8, with 17 bases in between.

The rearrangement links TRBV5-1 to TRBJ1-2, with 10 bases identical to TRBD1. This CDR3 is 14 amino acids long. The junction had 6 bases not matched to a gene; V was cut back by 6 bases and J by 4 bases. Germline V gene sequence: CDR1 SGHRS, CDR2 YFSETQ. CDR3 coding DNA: TGCGCCAGCACCCTGACAGGGGGCGGCTATGGCTACACCTTC. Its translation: CASTLTGGGYGYTF.

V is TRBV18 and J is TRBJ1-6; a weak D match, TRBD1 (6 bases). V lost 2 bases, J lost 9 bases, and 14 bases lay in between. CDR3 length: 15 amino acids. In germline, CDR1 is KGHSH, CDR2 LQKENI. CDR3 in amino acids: CASSPVEQGSSPLHF. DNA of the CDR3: TGTGCCAGCTCACCAGTCGAACAGGGAAGTTCACCCCTCCACTTT.

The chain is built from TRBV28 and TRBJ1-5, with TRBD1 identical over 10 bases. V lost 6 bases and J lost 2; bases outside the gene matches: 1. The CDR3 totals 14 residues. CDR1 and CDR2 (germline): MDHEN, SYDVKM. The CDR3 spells CASRTGGGNQPQHF. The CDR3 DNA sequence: TGTGCCAGCAGGACAGGGGGCGGCAATCAGCCCCAGCATTTT.

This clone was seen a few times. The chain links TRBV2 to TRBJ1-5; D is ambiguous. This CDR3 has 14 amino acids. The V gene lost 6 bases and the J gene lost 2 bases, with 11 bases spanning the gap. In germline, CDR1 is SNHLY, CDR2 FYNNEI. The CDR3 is CASREQLGNQPQHF. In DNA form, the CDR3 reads TGTGCCAGCAGAGAACAACTGGGCAATCAGCCCCAGCATTTT.

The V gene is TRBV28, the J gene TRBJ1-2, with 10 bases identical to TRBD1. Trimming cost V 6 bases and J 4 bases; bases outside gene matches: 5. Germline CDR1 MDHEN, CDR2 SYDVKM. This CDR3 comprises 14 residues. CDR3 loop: CASRQTGGSYGYTF. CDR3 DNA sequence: TGTGCCAGCAGACAGACAGGGGGCAGCTATGGCTACACCTTC.

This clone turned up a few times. The CDR3 DNA follows: TGTGCCAGTAGTATCAAGGGGGCGAACTATGGCTACACCTTC. Its translation: CASSIKGANYGYTF. The chain carries TRBV19 and TRBJ1-2; 7 bases agree with TRBD1. Germline trimming cut 3 bases from V and 2 bases from J; bases unmatched to any gene: 3. The CDR3 has 14 residues. Germline V gives CDR1 LNHDA, CDR2 SQIVND (reference sequence). Full variable domain (rest looked up from reference TRBV19 and TRBJ1-2): DGGITQSPKYLFRKEGQNVTLSCEQNLNHDAMYWYRQDPGQGLRLIYYSQIVNDFQKGDIAEGYSVSREKKESFPLTVTSAQKNPTAFYLCASSIKGANYGYTFGSGTRLTVV.

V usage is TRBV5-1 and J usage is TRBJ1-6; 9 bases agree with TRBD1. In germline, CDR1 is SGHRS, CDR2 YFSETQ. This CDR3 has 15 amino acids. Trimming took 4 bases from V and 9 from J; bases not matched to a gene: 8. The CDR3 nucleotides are TGCGCCAGCAGCCCAGTGACAGGGGGATCTTCACCCCTCCACTTT. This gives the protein CASSPVTGGSSPLHF.

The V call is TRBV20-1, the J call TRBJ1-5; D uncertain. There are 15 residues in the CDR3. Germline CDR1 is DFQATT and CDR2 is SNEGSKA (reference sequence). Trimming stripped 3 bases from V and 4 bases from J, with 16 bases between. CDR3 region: CSASGRRVRNQPQHF. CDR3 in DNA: TGCAGTGCTAGTGGGCGGAGAGTACGGAATCAGCCCCAGCATTTT.

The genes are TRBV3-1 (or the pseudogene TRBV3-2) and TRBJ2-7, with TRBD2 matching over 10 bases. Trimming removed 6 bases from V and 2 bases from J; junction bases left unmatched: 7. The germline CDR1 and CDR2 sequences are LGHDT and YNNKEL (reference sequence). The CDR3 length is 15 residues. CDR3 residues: CASRPSGSSTYEQYF. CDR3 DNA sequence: TGTGCCAGCAGACCTAGCGGGAGCTCCACCTACGAGCAGTACTTC.